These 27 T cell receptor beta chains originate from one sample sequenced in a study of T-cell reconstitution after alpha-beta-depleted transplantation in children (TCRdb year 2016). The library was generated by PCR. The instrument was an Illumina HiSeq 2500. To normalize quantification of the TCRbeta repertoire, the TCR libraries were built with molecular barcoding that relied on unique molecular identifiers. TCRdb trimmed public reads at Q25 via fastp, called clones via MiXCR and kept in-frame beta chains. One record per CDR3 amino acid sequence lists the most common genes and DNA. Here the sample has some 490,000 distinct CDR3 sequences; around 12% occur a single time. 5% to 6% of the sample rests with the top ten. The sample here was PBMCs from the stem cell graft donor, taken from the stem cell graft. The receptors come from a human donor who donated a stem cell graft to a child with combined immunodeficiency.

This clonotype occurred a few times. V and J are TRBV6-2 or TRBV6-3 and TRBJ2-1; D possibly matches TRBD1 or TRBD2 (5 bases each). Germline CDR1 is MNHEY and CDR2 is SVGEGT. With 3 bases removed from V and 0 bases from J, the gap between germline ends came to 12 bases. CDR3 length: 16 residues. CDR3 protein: CASSYRDQYSYNEQFF. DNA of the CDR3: TGTGCCAGCAGTTATCGGGACCAGTACTCCTACAATGAGCAGTTCTTC.

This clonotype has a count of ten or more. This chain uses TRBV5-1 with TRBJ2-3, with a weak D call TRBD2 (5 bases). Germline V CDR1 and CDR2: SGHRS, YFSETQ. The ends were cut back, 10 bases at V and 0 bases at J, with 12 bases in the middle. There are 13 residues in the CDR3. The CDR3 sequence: CASSGLSTDTQYF. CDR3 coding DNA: TGCGCCTCCAGCGGCCTTAGCACAGATACGCAGTATTTT.

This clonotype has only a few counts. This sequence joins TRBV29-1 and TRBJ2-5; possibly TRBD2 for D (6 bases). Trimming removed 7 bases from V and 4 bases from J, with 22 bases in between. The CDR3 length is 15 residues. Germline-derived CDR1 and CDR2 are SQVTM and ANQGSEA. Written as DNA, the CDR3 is TGCAGCGCCTCCCAAGGCGGGGTGGGTGGAGAGACCCAGTACTTC. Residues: CSASQGGVGGETQYF.

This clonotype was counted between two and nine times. CDR3 residues: CASSEQGYIGELFF. In DNA form, the CDR3 reads TGTGCCAGCAGCGAACAGGGGTACATCGGGGAGCTGTTTTTT. The chain recombines TRBV12-3 or TRBV12-4 with TRBJ2-2; 7 bases are shared with TRBD1. This CDR3 contains 14 residues. After removal of 6 bases from V and 7 bases from J, the junction contained 8 bases not matched to a gene.

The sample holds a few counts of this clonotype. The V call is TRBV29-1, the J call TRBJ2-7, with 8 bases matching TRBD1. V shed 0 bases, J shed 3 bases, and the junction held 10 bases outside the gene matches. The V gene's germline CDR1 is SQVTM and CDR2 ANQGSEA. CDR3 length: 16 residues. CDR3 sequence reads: CSVEERTGPLYYEQYF. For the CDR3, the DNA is TGCAGCGTTGAAGAGAGGACAGGGCCTCTTTACTACGAGCAGTACTTC.

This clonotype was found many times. CDR3 in DNA: TGTGCCAGCAGTCTGACCCAGGACACTGAAGCTTTCTTT. Encoded protein: CASSLTQDTEAFF. The chain couples TRBV12-3 or TRBV12-4 to TRBJ1-1; D gene unclear. The CDR3 has 13 residues. V was pared by 5 bases and J by 3 bases, with 10 bases between.

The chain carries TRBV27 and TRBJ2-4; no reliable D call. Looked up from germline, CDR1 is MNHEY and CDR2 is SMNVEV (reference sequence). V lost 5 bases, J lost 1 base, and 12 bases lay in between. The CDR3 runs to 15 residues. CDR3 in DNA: TGTGCCAGCAGTCCTGGGGTTTCGGCCAAAAACATTCAGTACTTC. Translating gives CASSPGVSAKNIQYF.

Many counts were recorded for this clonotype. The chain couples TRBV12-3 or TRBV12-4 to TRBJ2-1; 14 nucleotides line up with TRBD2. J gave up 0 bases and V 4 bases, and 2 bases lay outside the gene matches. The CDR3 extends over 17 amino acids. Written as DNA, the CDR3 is TGTGCCAGCAGTTCCGGGACTAGCGGGAGCTCCTACAATGAGCAGTTCTTC. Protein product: CASSSGTSGSSYNEQFF.

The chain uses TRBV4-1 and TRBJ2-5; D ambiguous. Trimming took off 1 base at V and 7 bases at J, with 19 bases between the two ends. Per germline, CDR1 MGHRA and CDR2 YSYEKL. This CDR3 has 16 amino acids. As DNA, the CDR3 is TGCGCCAGCAGCCAAGTAGGCCCGCAGGTTCTCGGGACCCAGTACTTC. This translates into CASSQVGPQVLGTQYF.

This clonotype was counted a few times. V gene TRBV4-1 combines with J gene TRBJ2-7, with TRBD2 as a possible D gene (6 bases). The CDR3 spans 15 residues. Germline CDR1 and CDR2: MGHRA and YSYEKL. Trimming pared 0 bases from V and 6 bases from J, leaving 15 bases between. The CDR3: CASSQESLLEGEQYF. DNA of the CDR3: TGCGCCAGCAGCCAAGAATCTCTTCTGGAGGGCGAGCAGTACTTC.

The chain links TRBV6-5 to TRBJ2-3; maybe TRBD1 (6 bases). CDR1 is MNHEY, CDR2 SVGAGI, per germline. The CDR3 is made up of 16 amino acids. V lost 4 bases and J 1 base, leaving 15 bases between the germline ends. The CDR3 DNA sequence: TGTGCCAGCAGTTGGACAGCCCGACCTGGCACAGATACGCAGTATTTT. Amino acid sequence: CASSWTARPGTDTQYF.

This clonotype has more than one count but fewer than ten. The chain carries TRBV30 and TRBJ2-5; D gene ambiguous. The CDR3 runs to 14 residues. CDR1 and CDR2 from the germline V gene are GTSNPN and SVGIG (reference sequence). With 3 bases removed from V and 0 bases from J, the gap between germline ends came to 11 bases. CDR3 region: CAWSTTGYQETQYF. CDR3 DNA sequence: TGTGCCTGGAGCACCACGGGTTACCAAGAGACCCAGTACTTC.

The CDR3 DNA reads TGTGCCAGCAGTTTTAGTTTGTTGGATGAGCAGTTCTTC. This sequence encodes CASSFSLLDEQFF. J is TRBJ2-1 and V is TRBV27; D gene unclear. V lost 3 bases, J lost 8 bases, and 11 bases lay in between. Germline CDR1 is MNHEY and CDR2 is SMNVEV (reference sequence). CDR3 length equals 13 residues.

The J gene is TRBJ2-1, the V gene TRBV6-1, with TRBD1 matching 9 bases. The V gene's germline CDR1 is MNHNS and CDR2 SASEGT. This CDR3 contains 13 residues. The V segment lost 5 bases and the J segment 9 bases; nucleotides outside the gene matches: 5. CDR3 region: CASSRTGEGEQFF. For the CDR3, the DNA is TGTGCCAGCAGTCGGACAGGGGAGGGTGAGCAGTTCTTC.

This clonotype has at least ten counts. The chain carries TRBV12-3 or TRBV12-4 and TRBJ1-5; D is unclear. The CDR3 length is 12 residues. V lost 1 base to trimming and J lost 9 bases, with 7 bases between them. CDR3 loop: CASSLGRGPQHF. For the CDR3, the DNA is TGTGCCAGCAGTTTAGGCCGGGGGCCCCAGCATTTT.

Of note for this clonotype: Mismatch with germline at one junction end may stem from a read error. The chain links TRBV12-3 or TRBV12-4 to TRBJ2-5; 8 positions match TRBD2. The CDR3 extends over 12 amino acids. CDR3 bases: TGTGCCAGCAGCGAGAACAGGGTCGGGAGGGACTTC. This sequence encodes CASSENRVGRDF.

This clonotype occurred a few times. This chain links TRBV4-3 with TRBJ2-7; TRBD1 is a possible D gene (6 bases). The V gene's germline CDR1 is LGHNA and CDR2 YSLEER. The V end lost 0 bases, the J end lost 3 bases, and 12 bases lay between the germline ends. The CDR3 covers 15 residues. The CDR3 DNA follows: TGCGCCAGCAGCCAAGATCAGGGACATGGCTACGAGCAGTACTTC. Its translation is CASSQDQGHGYEQYF.

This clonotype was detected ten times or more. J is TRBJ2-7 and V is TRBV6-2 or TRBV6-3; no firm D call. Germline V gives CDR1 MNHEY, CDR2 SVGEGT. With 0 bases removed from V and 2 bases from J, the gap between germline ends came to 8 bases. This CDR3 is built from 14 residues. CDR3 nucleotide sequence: TGTGCCAGCAGTTACTCAATGGCTGCCTACGAGCAGTACTTC. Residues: CASSYSMAAYEQYF.

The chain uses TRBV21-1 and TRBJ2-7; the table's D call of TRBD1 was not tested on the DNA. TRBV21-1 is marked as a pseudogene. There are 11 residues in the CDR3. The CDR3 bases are TGTGCCAGCAGCCAGGGGCTCGAGCAGTACTTC. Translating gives CASSQGLEQYF.

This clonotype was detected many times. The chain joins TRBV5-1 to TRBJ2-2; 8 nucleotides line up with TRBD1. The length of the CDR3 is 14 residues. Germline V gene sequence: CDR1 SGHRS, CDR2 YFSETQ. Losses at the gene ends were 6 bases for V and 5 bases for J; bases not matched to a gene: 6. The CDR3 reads CASKRGQETGELFF. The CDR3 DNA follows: TGCGCCAGCAAAAGGGGACAGGAGACCGGGGAGCTGTTTTTT.

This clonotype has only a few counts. In DNA, the CDR3 is TGTGCCAGCAGCTTCCTCCGCGAGGAGCAGTTCTTC. Encoded protein: CASSFLREEQFF. The chain combines TRBV7-8 with TRBJ2-1; D not certain. CDR3 size: 12 residues. Looked up from germline, CDR1 is SGHVS and CDR2 is FQNEAQ. Trimming shortened V by 3 bases and J by 10 bases, and 10 bases separated the two germline ends.

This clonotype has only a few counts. In DNA form, the CDR3 reads TGTGCCAGCAGTACCCGACAGAACACTGAAGCTTTCTTT. Residues: CASSTRQNTEAFF. The chain employs TRBV12-3 or TRBV12-4 and TRBJ1-1; no clear D. Deletions cut 5 bases from V and 1 base from J, with 8 bases between. The CDR3 is made up of 13 amino acids.

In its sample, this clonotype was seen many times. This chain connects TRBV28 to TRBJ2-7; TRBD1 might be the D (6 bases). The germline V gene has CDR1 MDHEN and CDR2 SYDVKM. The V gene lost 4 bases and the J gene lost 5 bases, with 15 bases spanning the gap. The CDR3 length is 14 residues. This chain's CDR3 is CASSSVQGLNEQYF. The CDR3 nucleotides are TGTGCCAGCAGTTCGGTACAGGGTCTGAACGAGCAGTACTTC. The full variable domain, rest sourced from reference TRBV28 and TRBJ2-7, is DVKVTQSSRYLVKRTGEKVFLECVQDMDHENMFWYRQDPGLGLRLIYFSYDVKMKEKGDIPEGYSVSREKKERFSLILESASTNQTSMYLCASSSVQGLNEQYFGPGTRLTVT.

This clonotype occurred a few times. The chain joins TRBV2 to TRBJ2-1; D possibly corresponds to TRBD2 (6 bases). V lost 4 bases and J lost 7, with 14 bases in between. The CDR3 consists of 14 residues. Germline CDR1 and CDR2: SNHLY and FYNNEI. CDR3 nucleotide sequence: TGTGCCAGCAGTGCCAGTAGCGGTCGGAATGAGCAGTTCTTC. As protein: CASSASSGRNEQFF.

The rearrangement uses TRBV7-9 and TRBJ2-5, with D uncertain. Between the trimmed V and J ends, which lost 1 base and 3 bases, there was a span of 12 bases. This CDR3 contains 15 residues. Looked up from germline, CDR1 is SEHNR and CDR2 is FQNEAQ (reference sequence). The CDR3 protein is CASSLVTERKETQYF. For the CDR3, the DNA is TGTGCCAGCAGCTTAGTAACGGAACGAAAAGAGACCCAGTACTTC.

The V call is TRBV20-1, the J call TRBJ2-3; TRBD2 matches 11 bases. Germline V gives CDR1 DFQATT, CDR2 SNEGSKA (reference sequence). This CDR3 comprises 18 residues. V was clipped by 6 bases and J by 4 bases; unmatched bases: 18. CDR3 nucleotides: TGCAGTGCACTTATAGCGGGGGGGCCGGGTTTGGGGGCAGATACGCAGTATTTT. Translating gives CSALIAGGPGLGADTQYF.

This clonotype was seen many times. In DNA, the CDR3 is TGTGCCAGCAGGCAACCGGGGAGAGGTACTGAAGCTTTCTTT. It encodes CASRQPGRGTEAFF. V is TRBV11-2 and J is TRBJ1-1; D unclear. Looked up from germline, CDR1 is SGHAT and CDR2 is FQNNGV. This CDR3 spans 14 amino acids. V was clipped by 6 bases and J by 5 bases, with 16 bases between them. Together with reference TRBV11-2 and TRBJ1-1, the CDR3 gives the full variable domain: EAGVAQSPRYKIIEKRQSVAFWCNPISGHATLYWYQQILGQGPKLLIQFQNNGVVDDSQLPKDRFSAERLKGVDSTLKIQPAKLEDSAVYLCASRQPGRGTEAFFGQGTRLTVV.